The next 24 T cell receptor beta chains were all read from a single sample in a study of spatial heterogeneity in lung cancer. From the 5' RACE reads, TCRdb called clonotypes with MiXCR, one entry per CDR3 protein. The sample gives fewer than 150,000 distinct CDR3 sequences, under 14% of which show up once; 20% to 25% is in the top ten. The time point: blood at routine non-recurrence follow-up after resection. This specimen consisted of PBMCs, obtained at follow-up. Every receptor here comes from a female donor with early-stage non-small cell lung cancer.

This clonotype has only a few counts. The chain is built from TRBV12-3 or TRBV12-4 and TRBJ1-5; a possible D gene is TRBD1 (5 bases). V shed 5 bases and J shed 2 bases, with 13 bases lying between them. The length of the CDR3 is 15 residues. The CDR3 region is CASSNYGGGNQPQHF. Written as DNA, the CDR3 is TGTGCCAGCAGTAACTATGGAGGGGGCAATCAGCCCCAGCATTTT.

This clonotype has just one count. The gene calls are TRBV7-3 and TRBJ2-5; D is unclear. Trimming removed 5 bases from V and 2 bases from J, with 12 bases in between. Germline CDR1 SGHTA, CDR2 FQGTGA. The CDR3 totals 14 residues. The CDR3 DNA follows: TGTGCCAGCAGCCTACTTCCCCTTCAAGAGACCCAGTACTTC. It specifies CASSLLPLQETQYF.

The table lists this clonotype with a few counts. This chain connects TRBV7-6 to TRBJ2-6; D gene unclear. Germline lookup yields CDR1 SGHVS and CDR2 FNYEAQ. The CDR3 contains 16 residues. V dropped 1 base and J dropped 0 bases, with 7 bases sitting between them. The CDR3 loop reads CASSLEAASGANVLTF. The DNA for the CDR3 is TGTGCCAGCAGCTTAGAGGCAGCCTCTGGGGCCAACGTCCTGACTTTC. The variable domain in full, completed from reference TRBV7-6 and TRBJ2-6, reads GAGVSQSPRYKVTKRGQDVALRCDPISGHVSLYWYRQALGQGPEFLTYFNYEAQQDKSGLPNDRFSAERPEGSISTLTIQRTEQRDSAMYRCASSLEAASGANVLTFGAGSRLTVL.

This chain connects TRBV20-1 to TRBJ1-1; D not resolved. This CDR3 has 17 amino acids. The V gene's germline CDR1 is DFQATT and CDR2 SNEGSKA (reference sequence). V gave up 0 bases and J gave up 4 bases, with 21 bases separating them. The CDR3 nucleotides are TGCAGTGCTAGAGATTGGGGAGAGATTGTGCCTTCCACTGAAGCTTTCTTT. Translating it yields CSARDWGEIVPSTEAFF.

The CDR3 spells CASSRGAGQETQYF. CDR3 DNA sequence: TGTGCCAGTAGTCGGGGTGCAGGGCAAGAGACCCAGTACTTC. The chain has TRBV19 and TRBJ2-5; D is perhaps TRBD1 or TRBD2 (5 bases each). The CDR3 extends over 14 amino acids. The V end lost 5 bases, the J end lost 2 bases, and 12 bases lay between the germline ends. CDR1 and CDR2 from the germline V gene are LNHDA and SQIVND (reference sequence).

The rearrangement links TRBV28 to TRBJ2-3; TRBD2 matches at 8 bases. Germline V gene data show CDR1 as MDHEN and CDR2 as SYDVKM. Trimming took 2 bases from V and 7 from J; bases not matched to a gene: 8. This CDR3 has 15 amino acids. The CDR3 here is CASSLAGGPRHTQYF. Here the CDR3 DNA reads TGTGCCAGCAGTTTAGCGGGAGGCCCGCGACATACGCAGTATTTT.

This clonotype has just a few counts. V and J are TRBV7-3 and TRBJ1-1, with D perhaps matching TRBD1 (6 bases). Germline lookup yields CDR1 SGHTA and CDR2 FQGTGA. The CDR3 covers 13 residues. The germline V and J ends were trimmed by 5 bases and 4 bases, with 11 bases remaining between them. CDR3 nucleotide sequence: TGTGCCAGCAGCCCCAGGGGAGGCACTGAAGCTTTCTTT. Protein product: CASSPRGGTEAFF.

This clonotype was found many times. CDR3 residues: CAISAPEQVSTDTQYF. CDR3 bases: TGTGCCATCAGTGCACCGGAACAGGTGTCCACAGATACGCAGTATTTT. The genes are TRBV10-3 and TRBJ2-3; D may be TRBD1 (5 bases). The CDR3 runs to 16 residues. The V gene lost 4 bases and the J gene lost 2 bases, with 16 bases spanning the gap. Germline CDR1 reads ENHRY; CDR2 reads SYGVKD.

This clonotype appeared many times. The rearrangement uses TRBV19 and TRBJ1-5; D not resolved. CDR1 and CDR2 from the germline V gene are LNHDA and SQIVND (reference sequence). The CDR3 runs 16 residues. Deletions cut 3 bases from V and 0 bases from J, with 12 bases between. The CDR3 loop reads CASSMGTVHSNQPQHF. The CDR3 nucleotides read TGTGCCAGTAGTATGGGTACAGTGCATAGCAATCAGCCCCAGCATTTT.

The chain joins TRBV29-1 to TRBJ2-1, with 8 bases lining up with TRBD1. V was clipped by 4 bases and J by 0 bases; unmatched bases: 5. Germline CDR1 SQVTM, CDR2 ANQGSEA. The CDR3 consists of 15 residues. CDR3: CSVAGGPSSYNEQFF. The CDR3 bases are TGCAGCGTTGCAGGGGGCCCGAGCTCCTACAATGAGCAGTTCTTC.

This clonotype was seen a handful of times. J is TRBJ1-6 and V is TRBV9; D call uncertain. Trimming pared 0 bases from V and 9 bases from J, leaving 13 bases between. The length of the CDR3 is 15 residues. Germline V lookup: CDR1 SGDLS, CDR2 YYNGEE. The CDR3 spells CASSVDRGGRSPLHF. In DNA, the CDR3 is TGTGCCAGCAGCGTAGACCGGGGAGGGCGTTCACCCCTCCACTTT.

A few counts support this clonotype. CDR3 nucleotides: TGCGCCACCAAGAGGCGGGAGGGCAATACAGATACGCAGTATTTT. The encoded protein is CATKRREGNTDTQYF. The chain has TRBV10-2 and TRBJ2-3; 9 positions agree with TRBD2. The CDR3 sequence is 15 residues long. Germline CDR1 is WSHSY and CDR2 is SAAADI. V dropped 10 bases and J dropped 3; count of bases not matched to a gene: 11.

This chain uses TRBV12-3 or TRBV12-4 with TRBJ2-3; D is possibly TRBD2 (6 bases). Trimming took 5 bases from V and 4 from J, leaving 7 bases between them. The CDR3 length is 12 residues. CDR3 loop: CASSRLADTQYF. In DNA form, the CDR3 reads TGTGCCAGCAGTCGACTAGCAGATACGCAGTATTTT.

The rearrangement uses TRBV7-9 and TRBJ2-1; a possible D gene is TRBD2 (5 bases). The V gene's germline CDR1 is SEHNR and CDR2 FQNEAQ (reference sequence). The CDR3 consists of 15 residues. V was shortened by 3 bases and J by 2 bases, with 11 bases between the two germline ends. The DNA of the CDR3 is TGTGCCAGCAGCTTCCCGGAGCGGACCTACAATGAGCAGTTCTTC. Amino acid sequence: CASSFPERTYNEQFF.

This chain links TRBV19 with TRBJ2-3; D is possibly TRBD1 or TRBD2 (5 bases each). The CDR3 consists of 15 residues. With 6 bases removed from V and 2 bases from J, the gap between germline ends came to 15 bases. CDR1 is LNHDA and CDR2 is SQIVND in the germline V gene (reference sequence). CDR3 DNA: TGTGCCAGTAGACCGACCGGGACCAACACAGATACGCAGTATTTT. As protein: CASRPTGTNTDTQYF.

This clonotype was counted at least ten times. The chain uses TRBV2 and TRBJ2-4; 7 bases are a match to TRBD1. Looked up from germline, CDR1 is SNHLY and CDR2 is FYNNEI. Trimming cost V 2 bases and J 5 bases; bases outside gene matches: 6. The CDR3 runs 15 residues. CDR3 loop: CASSENRGPQNIQYF. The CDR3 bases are TGTGCCAGCAGTGAAAACAGGGGACCCCAAAACATTCAGTACTTC.

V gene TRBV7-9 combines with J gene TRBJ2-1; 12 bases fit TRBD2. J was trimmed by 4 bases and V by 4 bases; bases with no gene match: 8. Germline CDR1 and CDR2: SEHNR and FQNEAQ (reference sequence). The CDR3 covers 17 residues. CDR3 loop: CASSSVRGTSGYNEQFF. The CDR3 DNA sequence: TGTGCCAGCAGCTCCGTTAGGGGGACTAGCGGGTACAATGAGCAGTTCTTC.

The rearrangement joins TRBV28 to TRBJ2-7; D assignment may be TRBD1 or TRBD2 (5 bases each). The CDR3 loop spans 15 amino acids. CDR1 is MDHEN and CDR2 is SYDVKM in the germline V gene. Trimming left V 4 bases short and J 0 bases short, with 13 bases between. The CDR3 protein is CASSYPGASSYEQYF. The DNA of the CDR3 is TGTGCCAGCAGTTATCCCGGGGCTAGCTCCTACGAGCAGTACTTC.

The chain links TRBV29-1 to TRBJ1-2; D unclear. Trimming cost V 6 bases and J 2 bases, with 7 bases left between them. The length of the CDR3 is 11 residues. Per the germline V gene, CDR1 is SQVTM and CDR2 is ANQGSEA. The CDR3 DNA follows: TGCAGCGTCAACAAGAACTATGGCTACACCTTC. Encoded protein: CSVNKNYGYTF.

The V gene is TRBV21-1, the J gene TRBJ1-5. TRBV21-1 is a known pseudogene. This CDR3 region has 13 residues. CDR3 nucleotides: TGTGCCAGCAGCAAAGAATCGAATCAGCCCCAGCATTTT. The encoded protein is CASSKESNQPQHF.

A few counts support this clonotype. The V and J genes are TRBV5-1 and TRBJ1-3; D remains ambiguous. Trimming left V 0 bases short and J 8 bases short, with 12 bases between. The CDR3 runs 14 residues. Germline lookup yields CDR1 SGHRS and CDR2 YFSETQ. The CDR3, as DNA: TGCGCCAGCAGCTTGGTGTCGGACGCTGACACCATATATTTT. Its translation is CASSLVSDADTIYF.

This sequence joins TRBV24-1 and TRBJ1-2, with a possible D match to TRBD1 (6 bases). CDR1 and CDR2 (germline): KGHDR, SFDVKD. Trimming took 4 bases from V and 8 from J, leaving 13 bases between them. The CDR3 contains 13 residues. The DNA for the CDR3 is TGTGCCACCAGTGAGCAGGGGTTTGGCGGCTACACCTTC. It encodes CATSEQGFGGYTF.

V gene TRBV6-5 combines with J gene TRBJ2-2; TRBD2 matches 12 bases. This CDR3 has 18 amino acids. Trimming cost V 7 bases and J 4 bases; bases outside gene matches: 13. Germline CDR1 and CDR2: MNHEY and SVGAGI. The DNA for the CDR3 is TGTGCCAGCACCGCCAGGCCCCTAGCGGGAGGGCGCACCGGGGAGCTGTTTTTT. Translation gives CASTARPLAGGRTGELFF.

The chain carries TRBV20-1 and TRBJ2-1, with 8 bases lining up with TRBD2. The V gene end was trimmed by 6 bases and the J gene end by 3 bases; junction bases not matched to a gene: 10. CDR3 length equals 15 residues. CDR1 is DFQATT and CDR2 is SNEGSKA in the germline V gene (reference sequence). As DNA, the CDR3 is TGCAGTGCAAAGCTAGCGGGCCGACTCTACAATGAGCAGTTCTTC. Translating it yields CSAKLAGRLYNEQFF.